The 9 T cell receptor beta chains listed next were all sequenced from one sample in a study of blood T cell repertoires in COVID-19. Only in-frame clones appear in the TCRdb table, and some are missing; sequencing was by immunoSEQ multiplex PCR. The table includes roughly 200,000 clones, 80% detected once. The sequenced sample consisted of peripheral blood. Receptors were obtained from a man in his 60s with acute or convalescent COVID-19.

The chain carries TRBV6-5 and TRBJ1-6, with D possibly matching TRBD1 (5 bases). The germline V gene encodes CDR1 MNHEY and CDR2 SVGAGI. The CDR3 is 14 residues long. V was shortened by 6 bases and J by 5 bases, with 11 bases between the two germline ends. The CDR3 nucleotides read TGTGCCAGCAGACCCGACAGTAATAATTCACCCCTCCACTTT. Its translation is CASRPDSNNSPLHF.

This clone was recorded once. At the DNA level, this CDR3 is encoded by other sequences in the same sample as well. V usage is TRBV6-5 and J usage is TRBJ1-4; D is unclear. The CDR3 sequence is 14 residues long. The germline V gene encodes CDR1 MNHEY and CDR2 SVGAGI. V lost 3 bases, J lost 4 bases, and 9 bases lay in between. For the CDR3, the DNA is TGTGCCAGCAGTTATCGTCAGTATAATGAAAAACTGTTTTTT. Encoded protein: CASSYRQYNEKLFF.

The J gene is TRBJ1-2, the V gene TRBV6-6; no clear D gene. Germline CDR1 is MNHNY and CDR2 is SVGAGI (reference sequence). Trimming took off 0 bases at V and 1 base at J, with 6 bases between the two ends. The CDR3 is 14 residues long. This CDR3 is CASSYSGGNYGYTF. CDR3 in DNA: TGTGCCAGCAGTTACTCTGGAGGTAACTATGGCTACACCTTC.

The V and J genes are TRBV15 and TRBJ1-4; tentative D call: TRBD1 (6 bases). Trimming left V 8 bases short and J 5 bases short, with 18 bases between. Germline CDR1 is LNHNV and CDR2 is YYDKDF (reference sequence). This CDR3 is built from 15 residues. The chain's CDR3 is CATQGGVMSNEKLFF. Here the CDR3 DNA reads TGTGCCACCCAAGGGGGAGTAATGTCGAATGAAAAACTGTTTTTT.

The rearrangement joins TRBV7-2 to TRBJ1-5; no definite D call. The V end was cut by 5 bases, the J end by 6 bases, with 14 bases between. This CDR3 has 14 residues. From germline, CDR1 is SGHTA and CDR2 FQGNSA. The CDR3 DNA sequence: TGTGCCAGCAGCCCTAAGCCGGGGAGTCAGCCCCAGCATTTT. Residues: CASSPKPGSQPQHF.

The J gene is TRBJ2-7, the V gene TRBV5-8, with D uncertain. Germline V CDR1 and CDR2: SGHTS, YDEGEE. V dropped 4 bases and J dropped 6 bases, with 11 bases sitting between them. CDR3 length equals 12 residues. The DNA of the CDR3 is TGTGCCAGCAGCCTATCTCCTGGCGAGCAGTACTTC. It is translated as CASSLSPGEQYF.

This chain joins TRBV6-5 and TRBJ1-3; 10 positions match TRBD1. V was pared by 4 bases and J by 6 bases, with 3 bases of the junction left unmatched. The germline V gene encodes CDR1 MNHEY and CDR2 SVGAGI. This CDR3 is 14 amino acids long. In DNA form, the CDR3 reads TGTGCCAGCAGTTCGACAGGGGGCGAAAACACCATATATTTT. The encoded protein is CASSSTGGENTIYF.

This chain uses TRBV5-1 with TRBJ1-1; D is perhaps TRBD1 (5 bases). Germline V CDR1 and CDR2: SGHRS, YFSETQ. V was pared by 0 bases and J by 8 bases, with 14 bases between. The CDR3 covers 14 residues. The CDR3: CASSLGQGNREAFF. DNA of the CDR3: TGCGCCAGCAGCTTGGGTCAGGGTAATCGCGAAGCTTTCTTT.

The chain is built from TRBV14 and TRBJ2-7; tentative D call: TRBD1 (5 bases). This CDR3 spans 14 amino acids. Germline V gives CDR1 SGHDN, CDR2 FVKESK. V was cut by 6 bases and J by 1 base, with 13 bases left in between. For the CDR3, the DNA is TGTGCCAGCAGGCTGGGCCAGGGATCCTACGAGCAGTACTTC. Its translation: CASRLGQGSYEQYF.